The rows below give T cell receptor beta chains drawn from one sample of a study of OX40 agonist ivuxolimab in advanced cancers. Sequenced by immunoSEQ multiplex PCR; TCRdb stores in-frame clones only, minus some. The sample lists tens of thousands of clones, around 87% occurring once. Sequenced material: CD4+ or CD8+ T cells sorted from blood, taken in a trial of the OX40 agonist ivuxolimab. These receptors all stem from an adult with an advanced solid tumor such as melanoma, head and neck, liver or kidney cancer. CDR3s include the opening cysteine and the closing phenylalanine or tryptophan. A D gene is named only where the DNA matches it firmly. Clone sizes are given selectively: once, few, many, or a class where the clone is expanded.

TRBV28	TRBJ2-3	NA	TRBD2	CASSPSGGPRDTQYF	TGTGCCAGCAGTCCAAGCGGGGGGCCCAGGGATACGCAGTATTTT
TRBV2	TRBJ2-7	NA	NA	CASSAQLTRSTYEQYF	TGTGCCAGCAGTGCTCAATTGACAAGGTCAACCTACGAGCAGTACTTC
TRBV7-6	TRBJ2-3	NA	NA	CASSSLTDTQYF	TGTGCCAGCAGCTCCCTCACAGATACGCAGTATTTT
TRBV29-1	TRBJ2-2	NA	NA	CSVPRGGWGTGELFF	TGCAGCGTTCCGAGGGGGGGCTGGGGCACCGGGGAGCTGTTTTTT
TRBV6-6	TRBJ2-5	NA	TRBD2	CASSLLAGGMGETQYF	TGTGCCAGCAGTTTACTAGCGGGAGGGATGGGGGAGACCCAGTACTTC
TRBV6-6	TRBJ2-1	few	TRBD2	CASSSGTSGMLQFF	TGTGCCAGCAGTTCCGGGACTAGCGGGATGTTGCAGTTCTTC
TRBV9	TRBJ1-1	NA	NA	CASSASQDDEREAFF	TGTGCCAGCAGCGCCTCACAGGATGATGAGAGGGAAGCTTTCTTT
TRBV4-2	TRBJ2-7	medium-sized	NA	CASSQHRLEFDEQYF	TGTGCCAGCAGCCAACACCGACTTGAGTTCGACGAGCAGTACTTC
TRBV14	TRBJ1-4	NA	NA	CASSQDHGFYNEKLFF	TGTGCCAGCAGCCAAGATCATGGATTCTATAATGAAAAACTGTTTTTT
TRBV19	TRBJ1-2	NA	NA	CASSLGGIRGYTF	TGTGCCAGTAGCCTTGGAGGGATACGGGGCTACACCTTC
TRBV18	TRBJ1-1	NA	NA	CASSPRQATNTEAFF	TGTGCCAGCTCACCCCGACAGGCAACCAACACTGAAGCTTTCTTT
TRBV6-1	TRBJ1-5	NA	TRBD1	CASNLRDRSNQPQHF	TGTGCCAGCAATCTTCGGGACAGAAGCAATCAGCCCCAGCATTTT
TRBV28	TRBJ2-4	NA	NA	CASSPDNAKNIQYF	TGTGCCAGCAGCCCTGACAACGCCAAAAACATTCAGTACTTC
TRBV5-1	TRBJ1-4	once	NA	CASSDGGAPNEKLFF	TGCGCCAGCAGCGATGGGGGAGCCCCTAATGAAAAACTGTTTTTT
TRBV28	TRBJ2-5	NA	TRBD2	CASSLPSGAQETQYF	TGTGCCAGCAGTTTACCTAGCGGGGCCCAAGAGACCCAGTACTTC
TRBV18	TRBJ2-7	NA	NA	CASSPTQDVPYEQYF	TGTGCCAGCTCACCAACCCAGGACGTACCCTACGAGCAGTACTTC
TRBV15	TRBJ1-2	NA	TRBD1	CATSSPRGRGNYGYTF	TGTGCCACCAGCAGCCCCAGGGGGCGCGGGAACTATGGCTACACCTTC
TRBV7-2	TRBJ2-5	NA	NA	CASSLMGGQETQYF	TGTGCCAGCAGCTTAATGGGGGGCCAAGAGACCCAGTACTTC
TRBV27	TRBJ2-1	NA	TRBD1	CASSARQGGYNEQFF	TGTGCCAGCAGTGCCCGACAGGGTGGCTACAATGAGCAGTTCTTC
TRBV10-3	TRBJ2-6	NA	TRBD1	CATTGGGANVLTF	TGTGCCACCACAGGGGGTGGGGCCAACGTCCTGACTTTC
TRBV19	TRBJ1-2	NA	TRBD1	CASSIPLTGSYFYGYTF	TGTGCCAGTAGTATCCCGCTGACAGGGAGCTACTTCTATGGCTACACCTTC
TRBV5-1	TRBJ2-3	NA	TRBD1	CASSGGQGAPDTQYF	TGCGCCAGCAGTGGGGGACAGGGGGCCCCAGATACGCAGTATTTT
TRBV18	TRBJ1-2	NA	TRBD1	CASSPGGQEPSGYTF	TGTGCCAGCTCACCGGGGGGACAGGAGCCATCTGGCTACACCTTC
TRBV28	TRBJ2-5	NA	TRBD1	CASKPRIGTGGEETQYF	TGTGCCAGCAAACCCAGAATCGGGACAGGGGGCGAAGAGACCCAGTACTTC
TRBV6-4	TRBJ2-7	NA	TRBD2	CASSDSSTTSGRGYEQYF	TGTGCCAGCAGTGACTCGAGTACTACTAGCGGGAGGGGGTACGAGCAGTACTTC
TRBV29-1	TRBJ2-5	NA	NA	CSVVSGWETQYF	TGCAGCGTTGTTTCCGGGTGGGAGACCCAGTACTTC
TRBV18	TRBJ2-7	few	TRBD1	CASSKGQGLYEQYF	TGTGCCAGCTCAAAGGGACAGGGGCTCTACGAGCAGTACTTC
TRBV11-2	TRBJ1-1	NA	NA	CASSPRTNTEAFF	TGTGCCAGCAGCCCGAGGACGAACACTGAAGCTTTCTTT
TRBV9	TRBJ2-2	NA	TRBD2	CASSKRLTSGRFGGELFF	TGTGCCAGCAGCAAACGCCTTACTAGCGGGAGGTTCGGCGGGGAGCTGTTTTTT
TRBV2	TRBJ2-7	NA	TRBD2	CASSRGGTSSYEQYF	TGTGCCAGCAGTCGGGGCGGGACTAGCTCCTACGAGCAGTACTTC
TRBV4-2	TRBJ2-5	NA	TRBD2	CASSHLLGTSGRETQYF	TGTGCCAGCAGCCACCTCCTAGGGACTAGCGGGAGAGAGACCCAGTACTTC